The rows below give T cell receptor beta chains drawn from one sample of a study of T cells after yellow fever vaccination. TCRdb re-called the 5' RACE reads through MiXCR, storing one row per CDR3 protein. The sample shows approximately 150,000 distinct CDR3 sequences, roughly 8% of them seen only once. The sequencing here drew on CD4+ T cells sorted from PBMCs, taken 5 days after the yellow fever booster vaccination. The receptors derive from a man between 25 and 39 years old who received the YFV17D yellow fever vaccine. Each CDR3 is given with its conserved first and last residue. The order of the fields is CDR3 length, V gene, clone size, D gene, J gene, CDR3 DNA, CDR3 protein. The D gene is left open where the match is weak. The listing skips clone size in some rows; elsewhere it reads once, few, many or a size class.

cdr3_length: 14; v_call: TRBV5-1; clone_size: many; d_call: .; j_call: TRBJ2-3; cdr3_nt: TGCGCCAGCAGCTCCCGAGGTAGCGCAGATACGCAGTATTTT; cdr3_aa: CASSSRGSADTQYF
cdr3_length: 13; v_call: TRBV5-6; clone_size: many; d_call: TRBD1; j_call: TRBJ1-2; cdr3_nt: TGTGCCAGCAGCGACACAGGGGGCAATGGCTACACCTTC; cdr3_aa: CASSDTGGNGYTF
cdr3_length: 18; v_call: TRBV28; clone_size: .; d_call: TRBD2; j_call: TRBJ2-7; cdr3_nt: TGTGCCCTCTGCCAAAGCCGGACTAGCGGGAGGTTCTCTTACGAGCAGTACTTC; cdr3_aa: CALCQSRTSGRFSYEQYF
cdr3_length: 14; v_call: TRBV7-2; clone_size: many; d_call: TRBD1; j_call: TRBJ2-7; cdr3_nt: TGTGCCAGCAGTCGACAGGGGGCTTCCTACGAGCAGTACTTC; cdr3_aa: CASSRQGASYEQYF
cdr3_length: 16; v_call: TRBV12-3/TRBV12-4; clone_size: .; d_call: .; j_call: TRBJ2-2; cdr3_nt: TGTGCCAGCAGTTTCATATCGCCAGAGAACACCGGGGAGCTGTTTTTT; cdr3_aa: CASSFISPENTGELFF
cdr3_length: 13; v_call: TRBV20-1; clone_size: many; d_call: .; j_call: TRBJ1-2; cdr3_nt: TGCAGTGCTAGAGATGGGTCTCTCTTTCGCTACACCTTC; cdr3_aa: CSARDGSLFRYTF
cdr3_length: 17; v_call: TRBV14; clone_size: many; d_call: .; j_call: TRBJ1-1; cdr3_nt: TGTGCCAGCAGCCAAGATCGCGGCAGTCTCATGAACACTGAAGCTTTCTTT; cdr3_aa: CASSQDRGSLMNTEAFF
cdr3_length: 17; v_call: TRBV7-2; clone_size: many; d_call: TRBD1; j_call: TRBJ2-5; cdr3_nt: TGTGCCAGCAGCCAATTTCGGGACAGGGTAGGCCAAGAGACCCAGTACTTC; cdr3_aa: CASSQFRDRVGQETQYF
cdr3_length: 17; v_call: TRBV25-1; clone_size: many; d_call: TRBD2; j_call: TRBJ2-1; cdr3_nt: TGTGCCAGCAGTGAATTTGGTGGGGGAGGGCCGTACAATGAGCAGTTCTTC; cdr3_aa: CASSEFGGGGPYNEQFF
cdr3_length: 13; v_call: TRBV19; clone_size: many; d_call: .; j_call: TRBJ2-3; cdr3_nt: TGTGCCAGTACGTTCGCTGGGACAGATACGCAGTATTTT; cdr3_aa: CASTFAGTDTQYF
cdr3_length: 16; v_call: TRBV15; clone_size: many; d_call: .; j_call: TRBJ1-5; cdr3_nt: TGTGCCACCAGCAGAGATGAGCAGGAGAACAATCAGCCCCAGCATTTT; cdr3_aa: CATSRDEQENNQPQHF
cdr3_length: 12; v_call: TRBV9; clone_size: many; d_call: .; j_call: TRBJ2-1; cdr3_nt: TGTGCCAGCAGCGTACATGAGGGTGAGCAGTTCTTC; cdr3_aa: CASSVHEGEQFF
cdr3_length: 14; v_call: TRBV7-2; clone_size: many; d_call: .; j_call: TRBJ2-3; cdr3_nt: TGTGCCAGCAGCTTAGGGACCCGCACAGATACGCAGTATTTT; cdr3_aa: CASSLGTRTDTQYF
cdr3_length: 13; v_call: TRBV6-2/TRBV6-3; clone_size: many; d_call: .; j_call: TRBJ1-5; cdr3_nt: TGTGCCAGCAGGTGGACAGAAAATCAGCCCCAGCATTTT; cdr3_aa: CASRWTENQPQHF
cdr3_length: 15; v_call: TRBV7-3; clone_size: many; d_call: .; j_call: TRBJ2-7; cdr3_nt: TGTGCCAGCAGCTTAAACCGGAGGGGGATCGACGAGCAGTACTTC; cdr3_aa: CASSLNRRGIDEQYF
cdr3_length: 13; v_call: TRBV12-3/TRBV12-4; clone_size: many; d_call: TRBD2; j_call: TRBJ2-3; cdr3_nt: TGTGCCAGCAGGGGACTAGCCACAGATACGCAGTATTTT; cdr3_aa: CASRGLATDTQYF
cdr3_length: 14; v_call: TRBV6-1; clone_size: many; d_call: .; j_call: TRBJ2-7; cdr3_nt: TGTGCCAGCAGCACTGACGGGGTTACCTACGAGCAGTACTTC; cdr3_aa: CASSTDGVTYEQYF
cdr3_length: 15; v_call: TRBV30; clone_size: .; d_call: .; j_call: TRBJ2-2; cdr3_nt: TGTGCCACACCCGGCAGGGGTCATAACACCGGGGAGCTGTTTTTT; cdr3_aa: CATPGRGHNTGELFF
cdr3_length: 16; v_call: TRBV3-1; clone_size: many; d_call: .; j_call: TRBJ2-1; cdr3_nt: TGTGCCAGCAGCCAAGATATCCTAGCTTTGGGAAATGAGCAGTTCTTC; cdr3_aa: CASSQDILALGNEQFF
cdr3_length: 24; v_call: TRBV20-1; clone_size: few; d_call: TRBD2; j_call: TRBJ2-2; cdr3_nt: TGCAGTGCTAGAGCCCGGGGGACAAGCCTAGGGACTAGCGGGAGGGCCTATTACACCGGGGAGCTGTTTTTT; cdr3_aa: CSARARGTSLGTSGRAYYTGELFF
cdr3_length: 11; v_call: TRBV2; clone_size: many; d_call: .; j_call: TRBJ1-6; cdr3_nt: TGTGCCAGCCAGAGTAATTCACCCCTCCACTTT; cdr3_aa: CASQSNSPLHF
cdr3_length: 17; v_call: TRBV20-1; clone_size: .; d_call: TRBD2; j_call: TRBJ2-1; cdr3_nt: TGCTGTGCCTTCCGGACTAGCGGGAGGTTAACCTACAATGAGCAGTTCTTC; cdr3_aa: CCAFRTSGRLTYNEQFF
cdr3_length: 12; v_call: TRBV20-1; clone_size: many; d_call: .; j_call: TRBJ2-3; cdr3_nt: TGCAGTGCTAGTAAGGCGGTGGATACGCAGTATTTT; cdr3_aa: CSASKAVDTQYF
cdr3_length: 15; v_call: TRBV7-2; clone_size: many; d_call: TRBD2; j_call: TRBJ2-2; cdr3_nt: TGTGCCAGCAGCTTATCAACGGGGGGAGCCGGGGAGCTGTTTTTT; cdr3_aa: CASSLSTGGAGELFF
cdr3_length: 15; v_call: TRBV5-1; clone_size: many; d_call: TRBD2; j_call: TRBJ2-1; cdr3_nt: TGCGCCAGCAGCTGGGGACTAGCGGGAATAAATGAGCAGTTCTTC; cdr3_aa: CASSWGLAGINEQFF
cdr3_length: 15; v_call: TRBV7-9; clone_size: many; d_call: TRBD1; j_call: TRBJ2-1; cdr3_nt: TGTGCCAGCAGGTGGGGGACAGGGAGTCGCCATGAGCAGTTCTTC; cdr3_aa: CASRWGTGSRHEQFF
cdr3_length: 13; v_call: TRBV12-3/TRBV12-4; clone_size: .; d_call: .; j_call: TRBJ1-5; cdr3_nt: TGTGCCAGTTCAGGGTTACCAAATCAGCCCCAGCATTTT; cdr3_aa: CASSGLPNQPQHF
cdr3_length: 15; v_call: TRBV6-5; clone_size: many; d_call: .; j_call: TRBJ2-3; cdr3_nt: TGTGCCAGCAGTTACTCGAGCGGCTTACGAGATACGCAGTATTTT; cdr3_aa: CASSYSSGLRDTQYF
cdr3_length: 12; v_call: TRBV20-1; clone_size: many; d_call: .; j_call: TRBJ2-5; cdr3_nt: TGCAGTGCTTCGGACAGACAAGAGACCCAGTACTTC; cdr3_aa: CSASDRQETQYF